The rows below give T cell receptor beta chains drawn from one sample of a study of CD4 T cells in relation to SARS-CoV-2 and coronaviruses. No antigen has been assigned to these receptors. Some clones are missing from TCRdb's copy, which holds only in-frame ones; the method was immunoSEQ multiplex PCR. The sample carries around 15,000 clones, nearly 85% recorded once. The sample comprised CD4+ T cells from PBMCs, cultured in vitro. Receptors were obtained from a human donor in good health. CDR3s leave out the opening cysteine and the closing phenylalanine or tryptophan.

TRBV25-1,TRBJ1-1,ASSAPGLNTEAF
TRBV6-1,TRBJ1-1,ASILNTEAF
TRBV9,TRBJ1-2,ASSAADGSNYGYT
TRBV30,TRBJ1-1,AWSVRAGREAF
TRBV25-1,TRBJ1-6,ATGQSDSPLH
TRBV20-1,TRBJ2-3,SASPSSGSILDTQY
TRBV7-3,TRBJ2-3,ASSLRPSGTTDTQY
TRBV7-3,TRBJ2-1,ASSPSGTNNEQF
TRBV4-1,TRBJ1-5,ASSQDADSLNQPQH
TRBV30,TRBJ1-2,ARSGQELFGGYT
TRBV15,TRBJ2-3,ATSLGLSTDTQY
TRBV3-1/TRBV3-2,TRBJ2-3,ASSQIAGGPDTQY
TRBV25-1,TRBJ2-3,ASSEWGRGSDTQY
TRBV18,TRBJ2-1,ASSPGEAGGLDNEQF
TRBV6-4,TRBJ2-2,ASSTDRATNTGELF
TRBV19,TRBJ1-5,ASSIGGAFNQPQH